This T cell receptor (beta chain) was recorded in a study of shared clonotypes between healthy human individuals. The CDR3 spans 14 residues. Germline V lookup: CDR1 SGHNT, CDR2 YYREEE (reference sequence). V was pared by 3 bases and J by 7 bases, with 16 bases between. The naive CD8 fraction comprised CD45RO-negative cells positively selected for CCR7 and excluded terminally differentiated effector memory CD45RA+ cells. Sequencing used immunoSEQ multiplex PCR; TCRdb keeps in-frame clones, though not all of them. This sample has millions of clones; approximately 94% occur once, and the top ten carry 0.9% to 1.3%.

This clonotype was sampled from a man between 18 and 35 years old in good health. The sample was naive CD8+ T cells sorted from blood. The chain is built from TRBV5-4 and TRBJ1-2; perhaps TRBD1 as D (5 bases). The CDR3 sequence: CASSWAGTLGGYTF. The CDR3 DNA sequence: TGTGCCAGCAGCTGGGCGGGGACCCTGGGTGGCTACACCTTC.